This is a list of T cell receptor beta chains from one sample in a study of CD8 T cells in Susac syndrome. TCRdb recomputed calls from the immunoSEQ multiplex PCR reads with MiXCR, one row per CDR3 protein. The sample contains approximately 160,000 distinct CDR3 sequences, 95% to 97% of which appear only once. The sequenced sample was CD4+ T cells from PBMCs. These receptors were taken from a human donor with Susac syndrome. Both conserved end residues are part of each CDR3. The order of the fields is clone size, D gene, J gene, CDR3 length, V gene, CDR3 DNA, CDR3 protein. The D gene is left open where the match is weak. Expanded clones are given a class, and other clones once, few, many or no size at all.

clone_size: NA; d_call: TRBD2; j_call: TRBJ2-1; cdr3_length: 13; v_call: TRBV20-1; cdr3_nt: TGCAGTGCCGTAGCGGGAGGGCCTAATGAGCAGTTCTTC; cdr3_aa: CSAVAGGPNEQFF
clone_size: NA; d_call: NA; j_call: TRBJ2-7; cdr3_length: 14; v_call: TRBV5-4; cdr3_nt: TGTGCCAGCAGCTTGAGCGACAGCTCCTACGAGCAGTACTTC; cdr3_aa: CASSLSDSSYEQYF
clone_size: NA; d_call: TRBD2; j_call: TRBJ2-1; cdr3_length: 15; v_call: TRBV5-6; cdr3_nt: TGTGCCAGCAGCGGTAGCGGGGGGTCGATTAATGAGCAGTTCTTC; cdr3_aa: CASSGSGGSINEQFF
clone_size: NA; d_call: TRBD2; j_call: TRBJ2-5; cdr3_length: 19; v_call: TRBV20-1; cdr3_nt: TGCAGTGCTAGCTTCAAGACTAGCGGGGGAACCCTGTACCAAGAGACCCAGTACTTC; cdr3_aa: CSASFKTSGGTLYQETQYF
clone_size: NA; d_call: NA; j_call: TRBJ2-5; cdr3_length: 16; v_call: TRBV28; cdr3_nt: TGTGCCAGCAGTTTGAGGCCCTTTGGAGGGTTAGAGACCCAGTACTTC; cdr3_aa: CASSLRPFGGLETQYF
clone_size: NA; d_call: TRBD2; j_call: TRBJ2-3; cdr3_length: 15; v_call: TRBV5-1; cdr3_nt: TGCGCCAGCAGCCGTAGCGGGGGAGACACAGATACGCAGTATTTT; cdr3_aa: CASSRSGGDTDTQYF
clone_size: NA; d_call: NA; j_call: TRBJ2-7; cdr3_length: 14; v_call: TRBV7-3; cdr3_nt: TGTGCCAGCAGCTTAACCGGACGGAGGGACGAGCAGTACTTC; cdr3_aa: CASSLTGRRDEQYF
clone_size: NA; d_call: TRBD1; j_call: TRBJ1-2; cdr3_length: 15; v_call: TRBV7-2; cdr3_nt: TGTGCCAGCATCGAGACAGGGGCCTCTAACTATGGCTACACCTTC; cdr3_aa: CASIETGASNYGYTF
clone_size: NA; d_call: NA; j_call: TRBJ2-3; cdr3_length: 16; v_call: TRBV9; cdr3_nt: TGTGCCAGCAGCGTAGGGGTAGCGGACCTCACAGATACGCAGTATTTT; cdr3_aa: CASSVGVADLTDTQYF
clone_size: once; d_call: TRBD2; j_call: TRBJ2-1; cdr3_length: 18; v_call: TRBV19; cdr3_nt: TGTGCCAGTAGTATAACGGGCGGTTTTAGCGGGAGTTACAATGAGCAGTTCTTC; cdr3_aa: CASSITGGFSGSYNEQFF
clone_size: NA; d_call: NA; j_call: TRBJ2-1; cdr3_length: 15; v_call: TRBV9; cdr3_nt: TGTGCCAGCAGCGTAGTAGGCAGGGTAGTCGATGAGCAGTTCTTC; cdr3_aa: CASSVVGRVVDEQFF
clone_size: NA; d_call: NA; j_call: TRBJ2-7; cdr3_length: 14; v_call: TRBV7-2; cdr3_nt: TGTGCCAGCAGCTTAAGAGGGAGAAGTTACGAGCAGTACTTC; cdr3_aa: CASSLRGRSYEQYF
clone_size: NA; d_call: TRBD1; j_call: TRBJ1-6; cdr3_length: 14; v_call: TRBV4-2; cdr3_nt: TGTGCCAGCAGCCGGGACAGGTTTTTTTCACCCCTCCACTTT; cdr3_aa: CASSRDRFFSPLHF
clone_size: NA; d_call: TRBD2; j_call: TRBJ2-3; cdr3_length: 14; v_call: TRBV29-1; cdr3_nt: TGCAGCGTTGACTCCGCGGGAGGGGGTATACGCGCGAATTTT; cdr3_aa: CSVDSAGGGIRANF
clone_size: NA; d_call: NA; j_call: TRBJ2-2; cdr3_length: 11; v_call: TRBV20-1; cdr3_nt: TGCAGTGCTAGAACAACCGGGGAGCTGTTTTTT; cdr3_aa: CSARTTGELFF
clone_size: NA; d_call: NA; j_call: TRBJ1-2; cdr3_length: 14; v_call: TRBV19; cdr3_nt: TGTGCCAGTAGTATGACGGACGGACGATGGGGCTACACCTTC; cdr3_aa: CASSMTDGRWGYTF
clone_size: NA; d_call: TRBD1; j_call: TRBJ2-3; cdr3_length: 16; v_call: TRBV28; cdr3_nt: TGTGCCAGCATCACAGGGGGGACAGGGCCCACAGATACGCAGTATTTT; cdr3_aa: CASITGGTGPTDTQYF
clone_size: NA; d_call: NA; j_call: TRBJ2-2; cdr3_length: 12; v_call: TRBV5-6; cdr3_nt: TGTGCCAGCAGCTTTGATCACGGGGAGCTGTTTTTT; cdr3_aa: CASSFDHGELFF
clone_size: NA; d_call: TRBD1; j_call: TRBJ1-2; cdr3_length: 12; v_call: TRBV29-1; cdr3_nt: TGCAGCGTGGGGGACAGCCTATATGGCTACACCTTC; cdr3_aa: CSVGDSLYGYTF
clone_size: once; d_call: NA; j_call: TRBJ2-3; cdr3_length: 12; v_call: TRBV3-1; cdr3_nt: TGTGCCAGCAGCCAAGTCACAGATACGCAGTATTTT; cdr3_aa: CASSQVTDTQYF
clone_size: NA; d_call: NA; j_call: TRBJ2-5; cdr3_length: 16; v_call: TRBV4-3; cdr3_nt: TGCGCCAGCAGCCAAGGGACTGGAGGAATACAAGAGACCCAGTACTTC; cdr3_aa: CASSQGTGGIQETQYF
clone_size: once; d_call: TRBD1; j_call: TRBJ1-2; cdr3_length: 11; v_call: TRBV29-1; cdr3_nt: TGCAGCGTTGGGGGGGACAGAGGCTACACCTTC; cdr3_aa: CSVGGDRGYTF
clone_size: NA; d_call: TRBD1; j_call: TRBJ2-3; cdr3_length: 14; v_call: TRBV24-1; cdr3_nt: TGTGCCACCAGTGATCCGCGACAGGGAGATACGCAGTATTTT; cdr3_aa: CATSDPRQGDTQYF
clone_size: NA; d_call: NA; j_call: TRBJ2-7; cdr3_length: 12; v_call: TRBV29-1; cdr3_nt: TGCAGCGTCGGGGACGGACTCTACGAGCAGTACTTC; cdr3_aa: CSVGDGLYEQYF
clone_size: NA; d_call: NA; j_call: TRBJ2-2; cdr3_length: 15; v_call: TRBV9; cdr3_nt: TGTGCCAGCAGCGTAGGGAGCGATAGGGCCGGGGAGCTGTTTTTT; cdr3_aa: CASSVGSDRAGELFF
clone_size: NA; d_call: NA; j_call: TRBJ1-2; cdr3_length: 12; v_call: TRBV28; cdr3_nt: TGTGCCAGCAGTTCGTGGATATTGAAGGGCACCTTC; cdr3_aa: CASSSWILKGTF
clone_size: NA; d_call: NA; j_call: TRBJ2-3; cdr3_length: 14; v_call: TRBV27; cdr3_nt: TGTGCCAGCATAGGTAGCGCGAGCACAGATACGCAGTATTTT; cdr3_aa: CASIGSASTDTQYF
clone_size: NA; d_call: NA; j_call: TRBJ2-1; cdr3_length: 15; v_call: TRBV7-6; cdr3_nt: TGTGCCAGCACCCACGGGGAGAAGGGGTACAATGAGCAGTTCTTC; cdr3_aa: CASTHGEKGYNEQFF
clone_size: once; d_call: NA; j_call: TRBJ2-3; cdr3_length: 15; v_call: TRBV20-1; cdr3_nt: TGCAGTGCTAGAACCGGGGGGCGGAGCACAGATACGCAGTATTTT; cdr3_aa: CSARTGGRSTDTQYF
clone_size: NA; d_call: TRBD1; j_call: TRBJ1-5; cdr3_length: 15; v_call: TRBV9; cdr3_nt: TGTGCCAGCAGCCCGACAGGGTATAGCAATCAGCCCCAGCATTTT; cdr3_aa: CASSPTGYSNQPQHF
clone_size: NA; d_call: TRBD2; j_call: TRBJ2-1; cdr3_length: 16; v_call: TRBV7-9; cdr3_nt: TGTGCCAGCAGCCCCCTCACTAGCGGGGGGGCGAATGAGCAGTTCTTC; cdr3_aa: CASSPLTSGGANEQFF
clone_size: NA; d_call: NA; j_call: TRBJ2-7; cdr3_length: 11; v_call: TRBV5-4; cdr3_nt: TGTGCCAGCAGCTCCCAGCTCGAGCAGTACTTC; cdr3_aa: CASSSQLEQYF
clone_size: NA; d_call: NA; j_call: TRBJ2-1; cdr3_length: 11; v_call: TRBV19; cdr3_nt: TGTGCCAGTGCCGGAAACAATGAGCAGTTCTTC; cdr3_aa: CASAGNNEQFF
clone_size: NA; d_call: NA; j_call: TRBJ2-3; cdr3_length: 13; v_call: TRBV6-5; cdr3_nt: TGTGCCAGCTTGGAGGGAAACACAGATACGCAGTATTTT; cdr3_aa: CASLEGNTDTQYF
clone_size: NA; d_call: NA; j_call: TRBJ1-2; cdr3_length: 16; v_call: TRBV5-6; cdr3_nt: TGTGCCAGCAGCTTGGTTCGGGACGTCGTTAACTATGGCTACACCTTC; cdr3_aa: CASSLVRDVVNYGYTF
clone_size: once; d_call: NA; j_call: TRBJ1-1; cdr3_length: 16; v_call: TRBV4-3; cdr3_nt: TGCGCCAGCAGCCAAGATCGGCCGGGGAAGCACACTGAAGCTTTCTTT; cdr3_aa: CASSQDRPGKHTEAFF
clone_size: NA; d_call: NA; j_call: TRBJ1-2; cdr3_length: 12; v_call: TRBV24-1; cdr3_nt: TGTGCCACCTGGGAGGCAGAAGAGGGCTACACCTTC; cdr3_aa: CATWEAEEGYTF
clone_size: NA; d_call: TRBD1; j_call: TRBJ1-6; cdr3_length: 14; v_call: TRBV3-1; cdr3_nt: TGTGCCAGCAGCCAAGGGACAGGGGGTTCACCCCTCCACTTT; cdr3_aa: CASSQGTGGSPLHF
clone_size: NA; d_call: NA; j_call: TRBJ2-3; cdr3_length: 18; v_call: TRBV1; cdr3_nt: TGCACCAGCAGCCTCGTATTCCCCAAAATAGCGGGCACAGATACGCAGTATTTT; cdr3_aa: CTSSLVFPKIAGTDTQYF
clone_size: NA; d_call: TRBD1; j_call: TRBJ2-5; cdr3_length: 13; v_call: TRBV5-1; cdr3_nt: TGCGCCAGCAGCGGCCGACAGGGAGAGACCCAGTACTTC; cdr3_aa: CASSGRQGETQYF
clone_size: NA; d_call: NA; j_call: TRBJ2-1; cdr3_length: 11; v_call: TRBV24-1; cdr3_nt: TGTGCCACCGAAGACTACAATGAGCAGTTCTTC; cdr3_aa: CATEDYNEQFF
clone_size: NA; d_call: NA; j_call: TRBJ2-1; cdr3_length: 14; v_call: TRBV5-1; cdr3_nt: TGCGCCAGCAGCCCAAGGACTGTTTACAATGAGCAGTTCTTC; cdr3_aa: CASSPRTVYNEQFF
clone_size: NA; d_call: TRBD1; j_call: TRBJ2-5; cdr3_length: 12; v_call: TRBV20-1; cdr3_nt: TGCAGTGCGCGACAGGGGAGAGAGACCCAGTACTTC; cdr3_aa: CSARQGRETQYF
clone_size: NA; d_call: TRBD2; j_call: TRBJ2-3; cdr3_length: 17; v_call: TRBV15; cdr3_nt: TGTGCCACCAGCAGAGAACTCGGGACTAGCGGCACAGATACGCAGTATTTT; cdr3_aa: CATSRELGTSGTDTQYF
clone_size: NA; d_call: NA; j_call: TRBJ1-1; cdr3_length: 13; v_call: TRBV29-1; cdr3_nt: TGCAGCGTGGTCAGGATATTGAACACTGAAGCTTTCTTT; cdr3_aa: CSVVRILNTEAFF
clone_size: NA; d_call: TRBD1; j_call: TRBJ1-2; cdr3_length: 16; v_call: TRBV9; cdr3_nt: TGTGCCAGCAGCCCGGGGGAGGCAGGGGGCAACTATGGCTACACCTTC; cdr3_aa: CASSPGEAGGNYGYTF
clone_size: NA; d_call: TRBD1; j_call: TRBJ1-1; cdr3_length: 14; v_call: TRBV10-3; cdr3_nt: TGTGCCATCAGTAATACAGGGGGAGGCACTGAAGCTTTCTTT; cdr3_aa: CAISNTGGGTEAFF
clone_size: once; d_call: NA; j_call: TRBJ2-5; cdr3_length: 12; v_call: TRBV14; cdr3_nt: TGTGCCAGCAGCCAAGATTACGGGACCCAGTACTTC; cdr3_aa: CASSQDYGTQYF
clone_size: NA; d_call: NA; j_call: TRBJ1-3; cdr3_length: 12; v_call: TRBV14; cdr3_nt: TGTGCCAGCAGCCAAACCTTAAACACCATATATTTT; cdr3_aa: CASSQTLNTIYF
clone_size: NA; d_call: NA; j_call: TRBJ2-5; cdr3_length: 14; v_call: TRBV20-1; cdr3_nt: TGCAGTGCTAGAGATGTCACGGTCCAAGAGACCCAGTACTTC; cdr3_aa: CSARDVTVQETQYF
clone_size: NA; d_call: NA; j_call: TRBJ1-2; cdr3_length: 14; v_call: TRBV9; cdr3_nt: TGTGCCAGCAGCGTCGCCGCTCAGAGCTATGGCTACACCTTC; cdr3_aa: CASSVAAQSYGYTF
clone_size: NA; d_call: TRBD1; j_call: TRBJ2-5; cdr3_length: 16; v_call: TRBV11-1; cdr3_nt: TGTGCCAGCAGCTTAGCAGACAGGGCACACCAAGAGACCCAGTACTTC; cdr3_aa: CASSLADRAHQETQYF